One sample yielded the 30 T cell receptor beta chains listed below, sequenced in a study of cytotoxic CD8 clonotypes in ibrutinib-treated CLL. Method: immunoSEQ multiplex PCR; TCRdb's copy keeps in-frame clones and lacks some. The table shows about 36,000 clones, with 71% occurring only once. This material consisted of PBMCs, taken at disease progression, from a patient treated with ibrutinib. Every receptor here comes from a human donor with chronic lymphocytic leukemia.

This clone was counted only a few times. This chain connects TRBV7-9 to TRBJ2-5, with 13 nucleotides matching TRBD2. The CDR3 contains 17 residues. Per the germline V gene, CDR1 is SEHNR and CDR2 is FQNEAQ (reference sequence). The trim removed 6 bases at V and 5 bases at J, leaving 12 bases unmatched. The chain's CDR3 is CASSRTSGGTLRETQYF. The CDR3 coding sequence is TGTGCCAGCAGTCGGACTAGCGGGGGTACCCTGCGGGAGACCCAGTACTTC.

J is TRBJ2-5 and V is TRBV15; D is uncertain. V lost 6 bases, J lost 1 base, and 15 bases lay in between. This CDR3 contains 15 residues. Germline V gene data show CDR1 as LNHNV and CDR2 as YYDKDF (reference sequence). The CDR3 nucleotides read TGTGCCACCAGGTCAGAATGGGCGTTCCAAGAGACCCAGTACTTC. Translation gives CATRSEWAFQETQYF.

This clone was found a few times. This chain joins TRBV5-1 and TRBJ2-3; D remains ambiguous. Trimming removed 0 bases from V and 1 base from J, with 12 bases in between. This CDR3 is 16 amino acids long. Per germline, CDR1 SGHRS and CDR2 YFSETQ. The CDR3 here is CASSLGGKPGTDTQYF. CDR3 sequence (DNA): TGCGCCAGCAGCTTGGGCGGAAAGCCCGGCACAGATACGCAGTATTTT. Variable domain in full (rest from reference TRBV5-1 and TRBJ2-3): KAGVTQTPRYLIKTRGQQVTLSCSPISGHRSVSWYQQTPGQGLQFLFEYFSETQRNKGNFPGRFSGRQFSNSRSEMNVSTLELGDSALYLCASSLGGKPGTDTQYFGPGTRLTVL.

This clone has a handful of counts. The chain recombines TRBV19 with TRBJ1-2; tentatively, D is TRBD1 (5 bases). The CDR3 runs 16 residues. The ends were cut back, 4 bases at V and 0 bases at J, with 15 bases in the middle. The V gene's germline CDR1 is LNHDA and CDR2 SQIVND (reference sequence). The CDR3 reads CASSSYTGSANYGYTF. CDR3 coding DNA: TGTGCCAGTAGTAGCTATACAGGTTCAGCTAACTATGGCTACACCTTC.

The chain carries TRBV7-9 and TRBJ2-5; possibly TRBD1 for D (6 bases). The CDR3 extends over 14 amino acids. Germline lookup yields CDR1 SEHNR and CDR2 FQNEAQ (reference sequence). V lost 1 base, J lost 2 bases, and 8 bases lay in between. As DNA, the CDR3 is TGTGCCAGCAGCTTAGAGGGGGATCAAGAGACCCAGTACTTC. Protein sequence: CASSLEGDQETQYF.

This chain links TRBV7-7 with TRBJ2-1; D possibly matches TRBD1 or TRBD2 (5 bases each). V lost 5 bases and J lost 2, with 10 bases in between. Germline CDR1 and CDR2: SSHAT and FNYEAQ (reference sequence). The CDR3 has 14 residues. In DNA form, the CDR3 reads TGTGCCAGCAGCCCCGGGGCAGCCTACAATGAGCAGTTCTTC. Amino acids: CASSPGAAYNEQFF.

CDR3 protein: CASSGLAGPYEQYF. The CDR3 DNA reads TGTGCCAGCAGTGGGCTAGCGGGGCCCTACGAGCAGTACTTC. The rearrangement links TRBV2 to TRBJ2-7, with 9 positions matching TRBD2. CDR3 length: 14 residues. Germline CDR1 SNHLY, CDR2 FYNNEI. V trimming: 4 bases; J trimming: 2 bases; junction bases outside the gene matches: 3.

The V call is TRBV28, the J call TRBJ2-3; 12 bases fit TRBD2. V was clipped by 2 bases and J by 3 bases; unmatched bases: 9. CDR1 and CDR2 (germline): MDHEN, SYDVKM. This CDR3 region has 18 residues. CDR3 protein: CASSLRLASGGATDTQYF. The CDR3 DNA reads TGTGCCAGCAGTTTAAGGTTGGCTAGCGGGGGGGCAACAGATACGCAGTATTTT.

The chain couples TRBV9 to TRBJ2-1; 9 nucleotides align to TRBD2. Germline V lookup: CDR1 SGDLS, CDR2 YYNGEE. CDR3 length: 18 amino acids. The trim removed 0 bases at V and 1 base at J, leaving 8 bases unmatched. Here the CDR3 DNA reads TGTGCCAGCAGCGTAGTTGTTAGCGGGGGTAATTCCTACAATGAGCAGTTCTTC. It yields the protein CASSVVVSGGNSYNEQFF.

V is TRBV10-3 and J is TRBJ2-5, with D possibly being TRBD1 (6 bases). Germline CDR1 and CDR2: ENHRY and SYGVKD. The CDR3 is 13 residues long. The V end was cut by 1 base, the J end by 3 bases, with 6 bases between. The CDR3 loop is CAISEYREETQYF. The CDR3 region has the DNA TGTGCCATCAGTGAGTACAGGGAAGAGACCCAGTACTTC.

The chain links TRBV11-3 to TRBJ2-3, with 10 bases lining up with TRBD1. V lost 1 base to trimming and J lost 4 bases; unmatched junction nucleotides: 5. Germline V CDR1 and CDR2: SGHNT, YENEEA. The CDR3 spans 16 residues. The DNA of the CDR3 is TGTGCCAGCAGCTTAGGGGTGGGACAGGGGTCAGATACGCAGTATTTT. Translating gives CASSLGVGQGSDTQYF.

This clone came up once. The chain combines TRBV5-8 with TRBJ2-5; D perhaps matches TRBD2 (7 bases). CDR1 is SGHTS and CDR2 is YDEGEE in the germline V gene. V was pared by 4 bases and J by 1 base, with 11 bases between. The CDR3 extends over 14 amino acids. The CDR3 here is CASSRGGSQETQYF. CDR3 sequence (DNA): TGTGCCAGCAGCAGGGGGGGGTCCCAAGAGACCCAGTACTTC.

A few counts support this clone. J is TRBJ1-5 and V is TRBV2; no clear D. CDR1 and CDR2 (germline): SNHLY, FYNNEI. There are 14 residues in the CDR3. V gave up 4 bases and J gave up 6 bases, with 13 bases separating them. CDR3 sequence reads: CASSGRQRSQPQHF. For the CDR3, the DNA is TGTGCCAGCAGTGGTCGGCAGAGGAGTCAGCCCCAGCATTTT.

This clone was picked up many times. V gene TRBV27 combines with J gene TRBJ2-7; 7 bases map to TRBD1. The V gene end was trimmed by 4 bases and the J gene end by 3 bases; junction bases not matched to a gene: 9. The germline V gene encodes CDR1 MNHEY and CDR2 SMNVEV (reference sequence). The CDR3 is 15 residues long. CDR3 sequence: CASSSLGTEGYEQYF. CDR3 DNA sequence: TGTGCCAGCAGTTCGTTAGGGACAGAAGGCTACGAGCAGTACTTC.

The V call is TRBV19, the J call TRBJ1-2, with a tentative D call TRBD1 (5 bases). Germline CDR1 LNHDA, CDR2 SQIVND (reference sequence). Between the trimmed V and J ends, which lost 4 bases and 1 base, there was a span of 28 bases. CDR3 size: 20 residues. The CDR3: CASSTSSGPVRDILNYGYTF. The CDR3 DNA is TGTGCCAGTAGTACCTCCTCGGGGCCGGTCAGGGATATCCTTAACTATGGCTACACCTTC.

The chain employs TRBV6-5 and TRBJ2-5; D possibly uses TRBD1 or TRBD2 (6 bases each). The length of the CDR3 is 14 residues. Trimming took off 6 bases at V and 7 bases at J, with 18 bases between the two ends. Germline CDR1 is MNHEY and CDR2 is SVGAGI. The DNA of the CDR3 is TGTGCCAGCAGGATGGGCCCGAAGGGGGGGACCCAGTACTTC. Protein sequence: CASRMGPKGGTQYF.

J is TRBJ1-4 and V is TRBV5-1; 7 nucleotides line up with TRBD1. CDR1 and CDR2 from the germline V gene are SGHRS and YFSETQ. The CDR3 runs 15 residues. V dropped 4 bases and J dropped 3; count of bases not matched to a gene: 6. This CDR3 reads CASSPYRGPNEKLFF. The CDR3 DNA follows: TGCGCCAGCAGCCCTTACAGGGGTCCTAATGAAAAACTGTTTTTT.

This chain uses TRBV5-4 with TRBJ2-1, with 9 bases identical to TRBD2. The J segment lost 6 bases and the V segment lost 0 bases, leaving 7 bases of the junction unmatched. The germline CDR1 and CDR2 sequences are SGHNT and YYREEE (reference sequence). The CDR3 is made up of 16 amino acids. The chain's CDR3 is CASSLVALAGFNEQFF. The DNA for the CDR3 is TGTGCCAGCAGCTTGGTGGCCCTAGCGGGGTTCAATGAGCAGTTCTTC.

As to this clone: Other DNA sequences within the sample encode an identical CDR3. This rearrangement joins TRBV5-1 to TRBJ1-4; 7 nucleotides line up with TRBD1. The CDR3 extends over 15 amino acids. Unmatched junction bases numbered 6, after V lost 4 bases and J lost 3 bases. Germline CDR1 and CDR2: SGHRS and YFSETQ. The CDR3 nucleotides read TGCGCCAGCAGCCCGACCGGGACAGCTAATGAAAAACTGTTTTTT. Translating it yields CASSPTGTANEKLFF.

The CDR3 reads CATSPSLGGNQPQHF. The CDR3 DNA is TGTGCCACCAGCCCCAGTCTGGGAGGCAATCAGCCCCAGCATTTT. V usage is TRBV15 and J usage is TRBJ1-5, with unresolved D. CDR1 is LNHNV and CDR2 is YYDKDF in the germline V gene (reference sequence). The CDR3 contains 15 residues. V lost 5 bases and J 2 bases, leaving 13 bases between the germline ends.

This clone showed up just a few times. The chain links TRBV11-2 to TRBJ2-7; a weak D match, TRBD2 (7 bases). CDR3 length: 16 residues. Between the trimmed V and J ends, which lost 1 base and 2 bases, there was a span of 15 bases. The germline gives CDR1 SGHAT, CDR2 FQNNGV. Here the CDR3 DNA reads TGTGCCAGCAGCTTAGGGGCCCAAGGGGGGGCCTACGAGCAGTACTTC. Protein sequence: CASSLGAQGGAYEQYF.

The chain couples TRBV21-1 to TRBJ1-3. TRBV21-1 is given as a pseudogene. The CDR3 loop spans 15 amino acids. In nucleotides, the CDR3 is TGTGCCGGATGGAGGGGCCGCTACTCTGGAAACACCATATATTTT. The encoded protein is CAGWRGRYSGNTIYF.

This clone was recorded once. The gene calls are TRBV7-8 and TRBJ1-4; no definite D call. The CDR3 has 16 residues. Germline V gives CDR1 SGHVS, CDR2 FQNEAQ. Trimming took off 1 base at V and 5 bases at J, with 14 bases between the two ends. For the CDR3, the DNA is TGTGCCAGCAGCTTAGATCGGCCTACCGGGAATGAAAAACTGTTTTTT. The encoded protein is CASSLDRPTGNEKLFF.

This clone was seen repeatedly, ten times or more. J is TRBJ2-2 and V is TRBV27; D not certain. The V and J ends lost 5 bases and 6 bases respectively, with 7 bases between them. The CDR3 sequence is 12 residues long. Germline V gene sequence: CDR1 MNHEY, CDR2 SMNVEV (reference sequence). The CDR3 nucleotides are TGTGCCAGCAGTGCGAAATCCGGGGAGCTGTTTTTT. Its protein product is CASSAKSGELFF.

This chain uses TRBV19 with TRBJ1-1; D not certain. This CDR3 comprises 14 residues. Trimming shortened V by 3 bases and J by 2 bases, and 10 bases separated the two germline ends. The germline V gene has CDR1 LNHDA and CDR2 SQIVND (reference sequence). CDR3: CASSILGSNTEAFF. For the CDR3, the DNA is TGTGCCAGTAGTATTTTGGGCAGTAACACTGAAGCTTTCTTT.

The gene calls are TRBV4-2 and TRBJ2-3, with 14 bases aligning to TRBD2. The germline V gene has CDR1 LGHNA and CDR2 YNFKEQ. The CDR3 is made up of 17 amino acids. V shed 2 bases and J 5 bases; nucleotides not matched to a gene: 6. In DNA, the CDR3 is TGTGCCAGCAGCCAACACGCGGGGACTAGCGGGAGAGATACGCAGTATTTT. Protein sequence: CASSQHAGTSGRDTQYF.

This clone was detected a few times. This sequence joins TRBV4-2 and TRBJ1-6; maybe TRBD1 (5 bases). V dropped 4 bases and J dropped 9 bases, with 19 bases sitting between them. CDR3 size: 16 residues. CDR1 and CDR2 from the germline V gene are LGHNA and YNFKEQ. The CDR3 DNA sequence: TGTGCCAGCAGCCCTGGGACTACTGCCGGGAGTTCACCCCTCCACTTT. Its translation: CASSPGTTAGSSPLHF.

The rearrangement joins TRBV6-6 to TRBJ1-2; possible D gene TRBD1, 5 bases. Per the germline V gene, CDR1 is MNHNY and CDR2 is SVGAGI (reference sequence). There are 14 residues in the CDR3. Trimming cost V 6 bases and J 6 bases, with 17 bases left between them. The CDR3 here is CASRLGGEGDGYTF. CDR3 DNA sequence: TGTGCCAGCAGGCTAGGAGGGGAGGGCGATGGCTACACCTTC.

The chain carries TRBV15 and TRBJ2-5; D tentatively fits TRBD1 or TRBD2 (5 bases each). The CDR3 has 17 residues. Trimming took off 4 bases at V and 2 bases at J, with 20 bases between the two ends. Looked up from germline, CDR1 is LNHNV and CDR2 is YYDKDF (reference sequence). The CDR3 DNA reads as TGTGCCACCAGCATTCGGGACGGAAAGAGGTGGCAAGAGACCCAGTACTTC. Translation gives CATSIRDGKRWQETQYF.

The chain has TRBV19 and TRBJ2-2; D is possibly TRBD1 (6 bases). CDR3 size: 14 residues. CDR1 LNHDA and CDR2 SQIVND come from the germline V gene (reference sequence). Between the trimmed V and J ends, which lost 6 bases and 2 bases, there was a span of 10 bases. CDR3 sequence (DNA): TGTGCCAGTAGGGACAGAACTAACACCGGGGAGCTGTTTTTT. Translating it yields CASRDRTNTGELFF.